This T cell receptor (beta chain) derives from a study of identifying expanded T cells in peripheral blood. Study results and caveats: Roughly 2-week clone count variance significantly increased as total template count grew. About 1.3 clones differed between technical replicates, versus roughly 16 and 20 over time.

Method: immunoSEQ multiplex PCR; TCRdb's copy keeps in-frame clones and lacks some. The sample has about 100,000 clones, about 87% seen once. V gave up 1 base and J gave up 5 bases; unmatched junction bases: 0. CDR3 length equals 13 residues. Germline-derived CDR1 and CDR2 are SGHTA and FQGTGA. Healthy donors had no documented immune events, such as infections, while sampled. Comment on this clone: As yet, its antigen is unknown.

Specimen: blood. The genes are TRBV7-3 and TRBJ2-5, with 8 bases lining up with TRBD1. This TCR was sampled from a person aged 18 to 70 in good health. In nucleotides, the CDR3 is TGTGCCAGCAGCTTAAGACAGGGGGAGACCCAGTACTTC. Encoded protein: CASSLRQGETQYF.